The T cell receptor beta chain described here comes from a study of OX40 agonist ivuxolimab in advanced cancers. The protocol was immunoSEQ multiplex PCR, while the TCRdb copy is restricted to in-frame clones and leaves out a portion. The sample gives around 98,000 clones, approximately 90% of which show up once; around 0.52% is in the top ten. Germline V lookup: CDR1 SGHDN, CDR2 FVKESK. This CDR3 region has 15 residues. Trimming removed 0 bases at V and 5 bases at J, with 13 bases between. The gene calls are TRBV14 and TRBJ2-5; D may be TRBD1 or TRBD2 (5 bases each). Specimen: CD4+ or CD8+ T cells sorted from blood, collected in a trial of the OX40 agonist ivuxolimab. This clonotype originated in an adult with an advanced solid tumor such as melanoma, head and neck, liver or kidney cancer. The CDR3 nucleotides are TGTGCCAGCAGCCAAGATCGGGGCAGAGGGGAGACCCAGTACTTC. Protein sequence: CASSQDRGRGETQYF.